This TCR beta chain is drawn from a study of blood T cell repertoires in COVID-19. Study as a whole: In each case, the material was cDNA or gDNA derived from T cells, B-cell-depleted T cells, or PBMCs.

Trimming left V 2 bases short and J 0 bases short, with 11 bases between. Germline loops: CDR1 ENHRY, CDR2 SYGVKD. The CDR3 is 16 amino acids. Clones were sequenced by immunoSEQ multiplex PCR, and TCRdb holds only the in-frame ones, with some missing. In the table there are tens of thousands of clones, 75% to 95% of which are singletons. This chain uses TRBV10-3 with TRBJ2-1, with D maybe TRBD2 (6 bases). The specimen was peripheral blood. The TCR originated in a woman in her 50s in a cohort sampled during active COVID-19. As DNA, the CDR3 is TGTGCCATCAGTGAGGCGGGACGGTTCTCCTACAATGAGCAGTTCTTC. Encoded protein: CAISEAGRFSYNEQFF.